This entry features one T cell receptor beta chain sequence. The antigen this receptor binds is unknown. Within one base of it there is no much larger clone, and no base qualities were kept. The library came from PCR. The listed sequencing device is Illumina HiSeq 2500. TCR library preparation used molecular barcoding, with unique molecular identifiers applied to normalize quantification of the TCRbeta repertoire. The raw public data were reprocessed by TCRdb itself: fastp quality trimming at Q25, MiXCR clonotype calling, in-frame beta chains only. For every CDR3 protein sequence, its rows merge into one entry that carries the most common genes and DNA. The sample has approximately 430,000 distinct CDR3 sequences on record, roughly 16% of them singletons. The ten largest clones take up around 30% of the sample. The entry originates in a study of T-cell reconstitution after alpha-beta-depleted transplantation in children (dated by TCRdb to 2016 to 2017). Regarding the complete study: Using TCR repertoire profiling, the study followed T-cell immune reconstitution in a quantitative way in children after TCRalphabeta/CD19-depleted allogeneic hematopoietic cell transplantation. Paper-wide results and their limitations: The frequencies of hyperexpanded clones fell over the following months, and after one year, T-cell counts and TCRbeta diversity were mostly attributed to newly produced T cells. Apparently early alphabetaT-cell count recovery about two months after transplant reportedly relied on only several hundred rapidly expanded clones derived from non-depleted graft cells. In some patients, the high TCRbeta diversity seen at day 60 was put down to recipient T cells and intrathymic progenitors that had survived conditioning.

Explained via the paper, the treatment or condition label denotes: allogeneic hematopoietic cell transplantation with graft depleted of TCRalphabeta T cells and CD19 B cells. TCRalphabeta/CD19-depleted allogeneic hematopoietic cell grafts were given to the transplant recipients, all of whom were children. V loses 4 bases at its end and J loses 6 bases; junction bases beyond the gene matches: 19. CDR1 and CDR2 (SGHRS, YFSETQ) derive from the germline V gene. The CDR3 covers 19 residues, taking in both the cysteine and the phenylalanine. Only the CDR3 region is kept as DNA, spanning 57 bases read in frame from base 1.

The chain couples TRBV5-1 to TRBJ2-7; 13 bases in the junction line up with TRBD2. The TCR was taken from a boy in the first two years of life who had a stem cell transplant for Wiskott-Aldrich syndrome, so the T cells may come from the graft donor. The material sequenced was PBMCs, mostly from graft donor cells, taken 360 days after TCRalphabeta/CD19-depleted stem cell transplant. The DNA sequence follows: TGCGCCAGCAGCCCTACTCCGGGACTAGCGGGATTGGTATCGCTCGAGCAGTACTTC. It translates to CASSPTPGLAGLVSLEQYF.